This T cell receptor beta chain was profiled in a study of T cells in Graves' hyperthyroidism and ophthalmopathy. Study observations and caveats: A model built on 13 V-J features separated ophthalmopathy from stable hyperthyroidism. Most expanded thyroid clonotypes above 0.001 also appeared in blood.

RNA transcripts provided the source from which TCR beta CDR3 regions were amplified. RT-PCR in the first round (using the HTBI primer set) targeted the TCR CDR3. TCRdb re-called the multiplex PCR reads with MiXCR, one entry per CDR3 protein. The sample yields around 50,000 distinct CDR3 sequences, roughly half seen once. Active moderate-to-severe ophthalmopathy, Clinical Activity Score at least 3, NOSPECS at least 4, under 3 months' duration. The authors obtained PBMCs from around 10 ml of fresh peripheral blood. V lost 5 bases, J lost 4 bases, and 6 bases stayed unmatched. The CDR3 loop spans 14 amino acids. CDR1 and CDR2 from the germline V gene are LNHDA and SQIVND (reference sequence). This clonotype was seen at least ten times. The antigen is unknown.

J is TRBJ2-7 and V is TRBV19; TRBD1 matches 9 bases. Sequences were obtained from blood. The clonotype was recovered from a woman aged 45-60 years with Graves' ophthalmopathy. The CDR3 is CASSPGTGRYEQYF. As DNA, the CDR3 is TGTGCCAGTAGTCCGGGGACAGGGAGGTACGAGCAGTACTTC.